This is a list of T cell receptor beta chains from one sample in a study of blood T cell repertoires in COVID-19. Assay: immunoSEQ multiplex PCR; the TCRdb copy retains only in-frame clones and omits some. The profile shows 200,000 to 250,000 clones, roughly 83% of them singletons. The material sequenced was PBMCs or T cells enriched from blood (not recorded which). These receptors all come from a woman aged 50 to 60 who had recovered from COVID-19. The CDR3 runs from the conserved cysteine through the conserved F or W. The D gene is left open where the match is weak. Size tells how often a clone was seen (once, few, many) or the class of an expanded clone, and some rows leave it out.

>.|TRBV28|.|TRBJ2-1
TGTGCCAGCAGGCCTCGGGAGTCTGGTAATGAGCAGTTCTTC
CASRPRESGNEQFF
>.|TRBV7-3|.|TRBJ2-6
TGTGCCAGCAGCCCTCAGGGTACTGGGGCCAACGTCCTGACTTTC
CASSPQGTGANVLTF
>.|TRBV18|TRBD1|TRBJ1-4
TGTGCCAGCTCACTCACAGGGGGCTTTGAAAAACTGTTTTTT
CASSLTGGFEKLFF
>.|TRBV6-5|.|TRBJ1-1
TGTGCCAGCAAGCCAGGGGTACACCCTGAAGCTTTCTTT
CASKPGVHPEAFF
>.|TRBV5-6|.|TRBJ1-1
TGTGCCAGCAGCTTGGCTCTTTCAGGGGAAGCTTTCTTT
CASSLALSGEAFF
>.|TRBV9|.|TRBJ2-6
TGTGCCAGCAGCCCACAGGTTTCCTCTGGGGCCAACGTCCTGACTTTC
CASSPQVSSGANVLTF
>.|TRBV30|.|TRBJ2-2
TGTGCCGGCAGACAGGGAGGCACCGGGGAGCTGTTTTTT
CAGRQGGTGELFF
>.|TRBV5-1|TRBD1|TRBJ1-1
TGCGCCAGCAGCTTCGGGACAGGGATGAACACTGAAGCTTTCTTT
CASSFGTGMNTEAFF
>.|TRBV5-4|.|TRBJ2-3
TGTGCCAGCAGCTCTAAGGCGCGGAGAGATACGCAGTATTTT
CASSSKARRDTQYF
>.|TRBV19|TRBD1|TRBJ1-2
TGTGCCAGTAGGAGACCGGGACAGGGTGACTATGGCTACACCTTC
CASRRPGQGDYGYTF
>.|TRBV18|TRBD1|TRBJ1-5
TGTGCCAGCTCACGACAGGGTTATAGCAATCAGCCCCAGCATTTT
CASSRQGYSNQPQHF
>.|TRBV15|.|TRBJ1-1
TGTGCCACCAGCATAATTTCCTCCAACACTGAAGCTTTCTTT
CATSIISSNTEAFF
>.|TRBV11-2|TRBD1|TRBJ1-3
TGTGCCAGCAGCATGGACAGGGCCCACACCATATATTTT
CASSMDRAHTIYF
>.|TRBV5-1|TRBD2|TRBJ2-3
TGCGCCAGCAGCTTTGGCGGGGGATCCGATACGCAGTATTTT
CASSFGGGSDTQYF
>once|TRBV3-1/TRBV3-2|.|TRBJ2-5
TGTGCCAGCAGAAACAGCGGTCGAGAGACCCAGTACTTC
CASRNSGRETQYF
>.|TRBV7-8|TRBD2|TRBJ2-1
TGTGCCAGCAGCCCGACTAGCGGGGGGCAGTTCTTC
CASSPTSGGQFF
>.|TRBV7-3|TRBD1|TRBJ1-4
TGTGCCAGCAGCACCGGGACAGGGGACGAAAAACTGTTTTTT
CASSTGTGDEKLFF
>.|TRBV5-1|.|TRBJ2-6
TGCGCCAGCAGCTTGTCGTACTCTGGGGCCAACGTCCTGACTTTC
CASSLSYSGANVLTF
>once|TRBV7-8|TRBD1|TRBJ1-5
TGTGCCAGCAGCTTGGGACAGGCCAATCAGCCCCAGCATTTT
CASSLGQANQPQHF
>.|TRBV7-2|TRBD2|TRBJ2-5
TGTGCCAGCAGCCCGGGACTAGCGGGAGGGTTCCAAGAGACCCAGTACTTC
CASSPGLAGGFQETQYF
>.|TRBV27|.|TRBJ2-5
TGTGCCAGCAGTGCCGACGGGGGGCGGTCTGCCCAGTACTTC
CASSADGGRSAQYF
>many|TRBV6-4|TRBD2|TRBJ2-1
TGTGCCAGCAGTCCCGGGACTAGCGCGGAGGAGCAGTTCTTC
CASSPGTSAEEQFF
>.|TRBV3-1/TRBV3-2|.|TRBJ1-2
TGTGCCAGCAGCCAAGACCTCAGGGTTGACTATGGCTACACCTTC
CASSQDLRVDYGYTF
>.|TRBV6-5|.|TRBJ1-1
TGTGCCAGCAGCTCCAGGACAAACACTGAAGCTTTCTTT
CASSSRTNTEAFF
>.|TRBV6-1|.|TRBJ1-2
TGTGCCAGCAGTGAAGCGGGGGGTCGGGGGAACTATGGCTACACCTTC
CASSEAGGRGNYGYTF
>.|TRBV10-3|.|TRBJ1-1
TGTGCCATCAGTTTTAGGCAGGCCGATAACACTGAAGCTTTCTTT
CAISFRQADNTEAFF
>.|TRBV27|.|TRBJ1-5
TGTGCCAGCAGTTTAGGAGGCGTCGGCAATCAGCCCCAGCATTTT
CASSLGGVGNQPQHF
>.|TRBV11-1|TRBD1|TRBJ1-1
TGTGCCAGTAACAGGGGCCCGGGGAACACTGAAGCTTTCTTT
CASNRGPGNTEAFF
>.|TRBV3-1/TRBV3-2|.|TRBJ1-5
TGTGCCAGCAGCCTCAATAGCAATCAGCCCCAGCATTTT
CASSLNSNQPQHF
>.|TRBV7-8|TRBD1|TRBJ1-2
TGTGCCAGCAGCCTCCGGACAGGGGCTAACTATGGCTACACCTTC
CASSLRTGANYGYTF
>.|TRBV2|.|TRBJ2-6
TGTGCCAGCACCCCAAGGGAGATCTCTGGGGCCAACGTCCTGACTTTC
CASTPREISGANVLTF
>.|TRBV28|TRBD1|TRBJ1-2
TGTGCCAGCAGCTCTACAGGGGCGCACTATGGCTACACCTTC
CASSSTGAHYGYTF
>.|TRBV7-6|.|TRBJ1-1
TGTGCCAGCAGCCTCGGGGGATCTGACACTGAAGCTTTCTTT
CASSLGGSDTEAFF
>.|TRBV19|.|TRBJ1-1
TGTGCCTCAAGCGGGTGGGGGGTGATGGGGAACACTGAAGCTTTCTTT
CASSGWGVMGNTEAFF
>.|TRBV11-3|TRBD1|TRBJ2-5
TGTGCCAGCAGCCCAGGGGGACAGCCGGGGGAGACCCAGTACTTC
CASSPGGQPGETQYF
>.|TRBV7-8|TRBD2|TRBJ2-7
TGTGCCAGCAGTCAAGTAGCGGGAGAGGGGCCCTACGAGCAGTACTTC
CASSQVAGEGPYEQYF
>.|TRBV4-3|.|TRBJ2-1
TGCGCCAGCAGCCAAGACGAACTTACTGAGCAGTTCTTC
CASSQDELTEQFF
>.|TRBV29-1|.|TRBJ1-5
TGCAGCGTTAGTTATAGGGGATCCAATCAGCCCCAGCATTTT
CSVSYRGSNQPQHF
>.|TRBV18|.|TRBJ1-2
TGTGCCAGCTCACCACCCGGGAACTATGGCTACACCTTC
CASSPPGNYGYTF
>.|TRBV3-1/TRBV3-2|.|TRBJ2-6
TGTGCCAGCAGCCCTGGGGGGACTGGGGCCAACGTCCTGACTTTC
CASSPGGTGANVLTF
>.|TRBV6-5|TRBD2|TRBJ2-3
TGTGCCAGCAGCAGACAGGAGGGGCTAGCGGGTTTATTT
CASSRQEGLAGLF
>once|TRBV7-2|TRBD2|TRBJ2-7
TGTGCCAGCAGGATAAGCGGGGGCTCCACTTACGAGCAGTACTTC
CASRISGGSTYEQYF
>once|TRBV19|.|TRBJ1-1
TGTGCCAGTAGTTCATGGGGGGCTGAAGCTTTCTTT
CASSSWGAEAFF
>.|TRBV18|TRBD1|TRBJ1-6
TGTGCCAGCTCATGGGACAGGGGTAATTCACCCCTCCACTTT
CASSWDRGNSPLHF
>.|TRBV5-1|.|TRBJ1-6
TGCGCCAGCAGCTCCAATACAGGGCGCCCTAATTCACCCCTCCACTTT
CASSSNTGRPNSPLHF
>.|TRBV28|.|TRBJ2-7
TGTGCCAGCGGCCAGGGGTGGATCGAGCAGTACTTC
CASGQGWIEQYF